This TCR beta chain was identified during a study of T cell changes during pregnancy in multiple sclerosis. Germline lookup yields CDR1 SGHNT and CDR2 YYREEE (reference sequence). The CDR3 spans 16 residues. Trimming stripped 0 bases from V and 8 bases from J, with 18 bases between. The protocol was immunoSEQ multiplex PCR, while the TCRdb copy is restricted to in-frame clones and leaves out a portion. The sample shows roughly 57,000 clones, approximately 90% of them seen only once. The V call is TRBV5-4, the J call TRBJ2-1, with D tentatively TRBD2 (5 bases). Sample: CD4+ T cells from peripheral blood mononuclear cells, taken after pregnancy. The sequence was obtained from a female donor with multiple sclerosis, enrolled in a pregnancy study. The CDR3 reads CASSLDGGSAPHEQFF. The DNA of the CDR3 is TGTGCCAGCAGCTTGGACGGAGGCTCCGCCCCCCATGAGCAGTTCTTC. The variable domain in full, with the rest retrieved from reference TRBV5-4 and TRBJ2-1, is ETGVTQSPTHLIKTRGQQVTLRCSSQSGHNTVSWYQQALGQGPQFIFQYYREEENGRGNFPPRFSGLQFPNYSSELNVNALELDDSALYLCASSLDGGSAPHEQFFGPGTRLTVL.